This T cell receptor beta chain was found in a study of OX40 agonist ivuxolimab in advanced cancers. CDR3 length: 14 amino acids. The V end lost 3 bases, the J end lost 4 bases, and 11 bases lay between the germline ends. The germline V gene has CDR1 MNHNY and CDR2 SVGAGI (reference sequence). The method was immunoSEQ multiplex PCR; TCRdb's version includes in-frame clones alone and lacks a portion of them. The data contain approximately 37,000 clones, about 83% of them seen just once; the ten biggest clones take up less than 2%. The chain combines TRBV6-6 with TRBJ2-3; D remains ambiguous. This clonotype was obtained from an adult with an advanced solid tumor such as melanoma, head and neck, liver or kidney cancer. Source: CD4+ or CD8+ T cells sorted from blood, taken in a trial of the OX40 agonist ivuxolimab. CDR3 DNA sequence: TGTGCCAGCAGTTATAGTAGATACCCAGATACGCAGTATTTT. Translating gives CASSYSRYPDTQYF.